This T cell receptor (beta chain) was identified in a study of blood T cells in healthy people across ages. The study isolated at least 7 million PBMCs from each sample. This clonotype was observed a few times. The CDR3 has 14 residues. CDR1 is LGHDT and CDR2 is YNNKEL in the germline V gene (reference sequence). The V and J ends lost 6 bases and 1 base respectively, with 13 bases between them. A sample-barcoded 5' primer and a J-beta primer mix were used in a second PCR of roughly 6 to 11 cycles. TCRdb re-analysed the 5' RACE reads in MiXCR, keeping a single row per CDR3 protein. The sample carries around 790,000 distinct CDR3 sequences, around 43% recorded once.

The sequence derives from a man in his sixties in good health. This chain uses TRBV3-1 with TRBJ2-7, with D possibly called TRBD1 or TRBD2 (5 bases each). The sample comprised blood. CDR3 amino acids: CASSPDWGSYEQYF. DNA for the CDR3: TGTGCCAGCAGTCCCGATTGGGGGTCCTACGAGCAGTACTTC.